Each of the 30 T cell receptor beta chains below was sequenced from the same sample in a study of OX40 agonist ivuxolimab in advanced cancers. Clones were sequenced by immunoSEQ multiplex PCR, and TCRdb holds only the in-frame ones, with some missing. The repertoire holds under 90,000 clones, with around 93% as singletons. The material sequenced was CD4+ or CD8+ T cells sorted from blood, taken in a trial of the OX40 agonist ivuxolimab. The receptor set was obtained from an adult with an advanced solid tumor such as melanoma, head and neck, liver or kidney cancer.

This clone was observed a single time. The chain uses TRBV6-4 and TRBJ2-3; D is unclear. Germline CDR1 reads MRHNA; CDR2 reads SNTAGT. With 6 bases removed from V and 6 bases from J, the gap between germline ends came to 13 bases. This CDR3 has 13 amino acids. Written as DNA, the CDR3 is TGTGCCAGCAGCTACGCGTGGCAGGATACGCAGTATTTT. Protein: CASSYAWQDTQYF.

This clone was seen a handful of times. This chain joins TRBV19 and TRBJ2-7; tentative D call: TRBD1 (6 bases). The V end was cut by 6 bases, the J end by 2 bases, with 11 bases between. CDR3 size: 13 residues. CDR1 is LNHDA, CDR2 SQIVND, per germline (reference sequence). In DNA, the CDR3 is TGTGCCAGTAGCCTTGCAGGGGCCTACGAGCAGTACTTC. Translating it yields CASSLAGAYEQYF.

The V call is TRBV6-6, the J call TRBJ2-3, with a possible D match to TRBD2 (7 bases). CDR3 length: 14 amino acids. The V gene lost 4 bases and the J gene lost 1 base, with 9 bases spanning the gap. Germline-derived CDR1 and CDR2 are MNHNY and SVGAGI (reference sequence). CDR3 sequence: CASSWGGGTDTQYF. CDR3 nucleotides: TGTGCCAGCAGTTGGGGGGGCGGCACAGATACGCAGTATTTT.

This chain joins TRBV4-1 and TRBJ1-5; no reliable D call. CDR1 and CDR2 from the germline V gene are MGHRA and YSYEKL. This CDR3 contains 16 residues. V lost 2 bases, J lost 5 bases, and 16 bases lay in between. CDR3 sequence: CASSQRAAVRDQPQHF. The DNA for the CDR3 is TGCGCCAGCAGCCAAAGGGCCGCCGTTAGGGATCAGCCCCAGCATTTT.

Only one count was recorded for this clone. The V gene is TRBV11-1, the J gene TRBJ2-3; TRBD1 might be the D (6 bases). Germline V CDR1 and CDR2: SGHAT, FQDESV (reference sequence). The CDR3 has 14 residues. V was cut by 2 bases and J by 4 bases, with 10 bases left in between. CDR3 sequence: CASSLYRASDTQYF. CDR3 bases: TGTGCCAGCAGCTTATACAGGGCATCAGATACGCAGTATTTT.

The gene calls are TRBV28 and TRBJ2-3, with a weak D call TRBD2 (6 bases). Trimming took off 5 bases at V and 2 bases at J, with 14 bases between the two ends. Germline assignment: CDR1 MDHEN and CDR2 SYDVKM. The CDR3 sequence is 15 residues long. Here the CDR3 DNA reads TGTGCCAGCAGTGGGAGGACGAAACCCACAGATACGCAGTATTTT. It specifies CASSGRTKPTDTQYF.

The chain couples TRBV15 to TRBJ2-7, with 8 bases aligning to TRBD1. This CDR3 is built from 15 residues. Trimming cost V 0 bases and J 3 bases; bases outside gene matches: 4. The V gene's germline CDR1 is LNHNV and CDR2 YYDKDF (reference sequence). CDR3 in DNA: TGTGCCACCAGCAGAGACCAGGGGGCAGGCTACGAGCAGTACTTC. Translation: CATSRDQGAGYEQYF.

The chain carries TRBV28 and TRBJ2-3, with D possibly being TRBD2 (6 bases). Trimming took 1 base from V and 2 from J, leaving 16 bases between them. CDR3 size: 17 residues. Germline CDR1 and CDR2: MDHEN and SYDVKM. The CDR3 coding sequence is TGTGCCAGCAGTTTATTTGGGGGACTGACTTACACAGATACGCAGTATTTT. Protein sequence: CASSLFGGLTYTDTQYF.

The chain uses TRBV19 and TRBJ1-4, with 9 bases lining up with TRBD1. V lost 6 bases, J lost 8 bases, and 7 bases stayed unmatched. Germline V gene sequence: CDR1 LNHDA, CDR2 SQIVND (reference sequence). CDR3 length equals 14 residues. CDR3 bases: TGTGCCAGTAGCCTGACAGGGGGGTCAGAAAAACTGTTTTTT. Amino acids: CASSLTGGSEKLFF.

V usage is TRBV5-6 and J usage is TRBJ1-1; 9 bases align to TRBD1. Per the germline V gene, CDR1 is SGHDT and CDR2 is YYEEEE. V was pared by 9 bases and J by 4 bases, with 4 bases of the junction left unmatched. The CDR3 has 12 amino acids. CDR3 in amino acids: CATGQGITEAFF. The CDR3 bases are TGTGCCACAGGACAGGGGATCACTGAAGCTTTCTTT.

The chain links TRBV6-5 to TRBJ2-2; D gene uncertain. Germline lookup yields CDR1 MNHEY and CDR2 SVGAGI. Trimming shortened V by 0 bases and J by 5 bases, and 10 bases separated the two germline ends. The CDR3 loop spans 15 amino acids. CDR3: CASSYSSWETGELFF. For the CDR3, the DNA is TGTGCCAGCAGTTACTCGAGTTGGGAAACCGGGGAGCTGTTTTTT.

J is TRBJ1-2 and V is TRBV15, with D unclear. V lost 7 bases to trimming and J lost 4 bases, with 19 bases between them. The CDR3 contains 15 residues. Germline CDR1 reads LNHNV; CDR2 reads YYDKDF (reference sequence). The DNA for the CDR3 is TGTGCCACCACCTACAACACTTTCTCTGGCTATGGCTACACCTTC. Translated, it gives CATTYNTFSGYGYTF.

V is TRBV5-8 and J is TRBJ1-1; TRBD1 matches 9 bases. The V and J ends lost 3 bases and 4 bases, in that order; junction bases with no gene match: 4. Germline assignment: CDR1 SGHTS and CDR2 YDEGEE. This CDR3 region has 14 residues. The CDR3, as DNA: TGTGCCAGCAGCTACCGGGACAGGGCCACTGAAGCTTTCTTT. Protein: CASSYRDRATEAFF.

The chain carries TRBV27 and TRBJ2-5, with 14 bases that match TRBD2. Germline V gives CDR1 MNHEY, CDR2 SMNVEV (reference sequence). CDR3 length equals 16 residues. Losses at the gene ends were 6 bases for V and 0 bases for J; bases not matched to a gene: 3. The CDR3 loop is CASRTSGRAYQETQYF. The CDR3, as DNA: TGTGCCAGCAGGACTAGCGGGAGGGCGTACCAAGAGACCCAGTACTTC.

The chain is built from TRBV11-2 and TRBJ1-2; D is uncertain. This CDR3 is built from 16 residues. CDR1 and CDR2 from the germline V gene are SGHAT and FQNNGV. V was trimmed by 1 base and J by 0 bases, leaving 12 bases between them. The CDR3 DNA reads TGTGCCAGCAGCTTAGGCCCGCCCGTCTCTAACTATGGCTACACCTTC. Encoded protein: CASSLGPPVSNYGYTF.

This clone was observed a single time. The V gene is TRBV5-1, the J gene TRBJ2-2, with D unclear. The V end lost 0 bases, the J end lost 5 bases, and 11 bases lay between the germline ends. Germline V gene lookup returns CDR1 SGHRS and CDR2 YFSETQ. The CDR3 is 15 residues long. In DNA, the CDR3 is TGCGCCAGCAGCTTGGGACACGTGAGGACCGGGGAGCTGTTTTTT. Its translation: CASSLGHVRTGELFF.

This clone was seen a single time. The J gene is TRBJ2-3, the V gene TRBV11-2; possibly TRBD1 for D (5 bases). The germline gives CDR1 SGHAT, CDR2 FQNNGV. This CDR3 is built from 16 residues. V shed 1 base and J shed 4 bases, with 15 bases lying between them. The DNA for the CDR3 is TGTGCCAGCAGCTTAGGAACCGTCGTAGGGGCAGATACGCAGTATTTT. Translation gives CASSLGTVVGADTQYF.

On this clone: Distinct nucleotide sequences in the sample also encode this CDR3. This chain uses TRBV4-3 with TRBJ1-1; D call uncertain. The CDR3 sequence is 13 residues long. The germline CDR1 and CDR2 sequences are LGHNA and YSLEER. The V gene lost 1 base and the J gene lost 2 bases, with 5 bases spanning the gap. CDR3 residues: CASSQAGNTEAFF. The CDR3 DNA follows: TGCGCCAGCAGCCAAGCCGGCAACACTGAAGCTTTCTTT.

By share, this clone ranks as large. The CDR3 spells CASSSDSQSSGNTIYF. The CDR3 nucleotides are TGCGCCAGCAGCTCGGACAGCCAGAGCTCTGGAAACACCATATATTTT. V gene TRBV5-1 combines with J gene TRBJ1-3; tentative D call: TRBD1 (6 bases). This CDR3 spans 16 amino acids. CDR1 is SGHRS and CDR2 is YFSETQ in the germline V gene. V was clipped by 3 bases and J by 0 bases, with 13 bases between them.

The V call is TRBV7-9, the J call TRBJ1-1; TRBD1 matches 9 bases. CDR3 length equals 17 residues. Germline V gene data show CDR1 as SEHNR and CDR2 as FQNEAQ (reference sequence). V gave up 5 bases and J gave up 2 bases; unmatched junction bases: 12. The CDR3 DNA sequence: TGTGCCAGCAGCCCATCGGGGACGGGACAGGGCAACACTGAAGCTTTCTTT. Translated, it gives CASSPSGTGQGNTEAFF.

The chain combines TRBV5-6 with TRBJ1-1; D ambiguous. CDR3 length: 13 amino acids. The V end lost 0 bases, the J end lost 1 base, and 4 bases lay between the germline ends. Germline lookup yields CDR1 SGHDT and CDR2 YYEEEE. The CDR3 region is CASSLEENTEAFF. The CDR3 bases are TGTGCCAGCAGCTTGGAAGAGAACACTGAAGCTTTCTTT.

This chain connects TRBV4-1 to TRBJ1-1; D is unresolved. CDR3 length equals 14 residues. The germline gives CDR1 MGHRA, CDR2 YSYEKL. The V and J ends lost 0 bases and 1 base respectively, with 6 bases between them. CDR3 nucleotides: TGCGCCAGCAGCCAAGATACGGGGAACACTGAAGCTTTCTTT. Protein: CASSQDTGNTEAFF.

V is TRBV4-3 and J is TRBJ1-1; tentatively, D is TRBD1 (5 bases). Per the germline V gene, CDR1 is LGHNA and CDR2 is YSLEER. V lost 7 bases to trimming and J lost 6 bases, with 18 bases between them. The CDR3 is made up of 14 amino acids. CDR3 sequence: CASTHRWGGPEAFF. The CDR3 nucleotides read TGCGCCAGCACCCATCGTTGGGGGGGTCCTGAAGCTTTCTTT.

The genes are TRBV10-2 and TRBJ1-5; D is undetermined. The CDR3 has 12 amino acids. V lost 3 bases, J lost 6 bases, and 6 bases lay in between. Per the germline V gene, CDR1 is WSHSY and CDR2 is SAAADI. The CDR3 protein is CASSDSGQPQHF. CDR3 coding DNA: TGCGCCAGCAGTGATTCGGGTCAGCCCCAGCATTTT.

The chain uses TRBV29-1 and TRBJ2-2; unclear D gene. The CDR3 runs 13 residues. The germline V and J ends were trimmed by 7 bases and 3 bases, with 12 bases remaining between them. Per germline, CDR1 SQVTM and CDR2 ANQGSEA. CDR3 loop: CSAGDTYTGELFF. In nucleotides, the CDR3 is TGCAGCGCCGGTGACACCTACACCGGGGAGCTGTTTTTT.

V gene TRBV4-2 combines with J gene TRBJ1-1; 8 bases fit TRBD1. This CDR3 comprises 17 residues. J gave up 0 bases and V 0 bases, and 6 bases lay outside the gene matches. The germline gives CDR1 LGHNA, CDR2 YNFKEQ. The CDR3 coding sequence is TGTGCCAGCAGCCAAGATCCGACAGGGGCTGTGAACACTGAAGCTTTCTTT. Translated, it gives CASSQDPTGAVNTEAFF.

This clone was seen just once. The chain is built from TRBV4-1 and TRBJ1-6; D not certain. This CDR3 has 14 residues. The germline V gene encodes CDR1 MGHRA and CDR2 YSYEKL. The V end was cut by 3 bases, the J end by 8 bases, with 11 bases between. In nucleotides, the CDR3 is TGCGCCAGCAGCCAGAAAGTAAGGGATTCACCCCTCCACTTT. It specifies CASSQKVRDSPLHF.

The J gene is TRBJ1-5, the V gene TRBV7-9; the D is unclear. V lost 4 bases and J lost 4, with 5 bases in between. CDR1 is SEHNR and CDR2 is FQNEAQ in the germline V gene (reference sequence). The CDR3 sequence is 12 residues long. The CDR3 protein is CASSSQNQPQHF. The CDR3 DNA is TGTGCCAGCAGCTCACAGAATCAGCCCCAGCATTTT.

The chain is built from TRBV9 and TRBJ2-2; TRBD1 agrees at 9 bases. After removal of 2 bases from V and 4 bases from J, the junction contained 6 bases not matched to a gene. The CDR3 length is 16 residues. The V gene's germline CDR1 is SGDLS and CDR2 YYNGEE. CDR3 DNA: TGTGCCAGCAGCGTTACCGGGACAGGGCCCACCGGGGAGCTGTTTTTT. This codes for CASSVTGTGPTGELFF.

This rearrangement joins TRBV11-2 to TRBJ2-7; no reliable D call. V was trimmed by 4 bases and J by 0 bases, leaving 16 bases between them. Per germline, CDR1 SGHAT and CDR2 FQNNGV. CDR3 length equals 16 residues. The CDR3 DNA reads as TGTGCCAGCAGCTCTCCGATGGGCATTTTCTCCTACGAGCAGTACTTC. The encoded protein is CASSSPMGIFSYEQYF.